Reported below is one T cell receptor beta chain. Its antigen is undetermined. V was pared by 0 bases and J by 1 base, with 3 bases between. The CDR3 runs to 13 residues. In germline, CDR1 is SGHTA, CDR2 FQGNSA. This sample is drawn from a study of OX40 agonist ivuxolimab in advanced cancers. On the study more broadly: The mean age was approximately 56 years, ranging from 23 to 79, with around four fifths of participants male. Study-wide results and caveats: With doses of 0.1 to 3.0 mg/kg, CD4+ and CD8+ blood T cells had undergone clonal expansion by week 6. On average, a greater number of expanded clones characterised CD8+ T cells relative to CD4+.

Assay used: immunoSEQ multiplex PCR; TCRdb lists only in-frame clones, some missing. This sample yields about 73,000 clones, of which about nine tenths are seen a single time; roughly 0.56% belongs to the top ten. The V call is TRBV7-2, the J call TRBJ1-1, with D unclear. The clonotype originates from an adult with an advanced solid tumor such as melanoma, head and neck, liver or kidney cancer. Specimen: CD4+ or CD8+ T cells sorted from blood, collected in a trial of the OX40 agonist ivuxolimab. This CDR3 reads CASSLAQNTEAFF. For the CDR3, the DNA is TGTGCCAGCAGCTTAGCTCAGAACACTGAAGCTTTCTTT.